Following are 20 T cell receptor beta chains from one sample sequenced in a study of cytomegalovirus exposure and HLA in healthy donors. The PCR employed 60 Vbeta primers together with 13 Jbeta primers. The repertoire was sequenced with immunoSEQ multiplex PCR; TCRdb's copy has only in-frame clones and lacks some. This sample has approximately 190,000 clones, with more than 70% found just once. Sequencing used PBMCs. The receptors stem from a man aged 35 to 55 in good health and CMV-seropositive.

The rearrangement uses TRBV15 and TRBJ2-7, with 8 bases that match TRBD2. CDR3 length: 15 amino acids. With V trimmed by 5 bases and J by 2 bases, 8 bases remained unmatched. Germline V gene data show CDR1 as LNHNV and CDR2 as YYDKDF (reference sequence). CDR3 sequence: CATSGGLAETYEQYF. CDR3 nucleotide sequence: TGTGCCACCAGCGGAGGACTAGCCGAAACCTACGAGCAGTACTTC.

The CDR3 region has the DNA TGCAGCGTTGACCAAAGGGCCAGGGTGGGCACAGATACGCAGTATTTT. It is translated as CSVDQRARVGTDTQYF. The chain couples TRBV29-1 to TRBJ2-3, with D possibly matching TRBD1 (5 bases). The CDR3 spans 16 residues. From germline, CDR1 is SQVTM and CDR2 ANQGSEA. Between the trimmed V and J ends, which lost 3 bases and 1 base, there was a span of 17 bases.

The CDR3 region has the DNA TGTGCCAGCAGCCCGGGCGGAGCCAACAGACTAGCGCCTAGAGAGACCCAGTACTTC. This gives the protein CASSPGGANRLAPRETQYF. The V and J genes are TRBV11-3 and TRBJ2-5; 8 nucleotides match TRBD2. Per germline, CDR1 SGHNT and CDR2 YENEEA. The CDR3 loop spans 19 amino acids. V trimming: 5 bases; J trimming: 4 bases; junction bases outside the gene matches: 21.

This chain links TRBV7-2 with TRBJ2-3; the match to TRBD1 covers 9 bases. Trimming cost V 5 bases and J 5 bases; bases outside gene matches: 17. This CDR3 has 18 residues. Germline V gene lookup returns CDR1 SGHTA and CDR2 FQGNSA. The CDR3 is CASSTSWETGGIGDTQYF. The CDR3 DNA sequence: TGTGCCAGCAGCACATCCTGGGAGACAGGGGGGATAGGAGATACGCAGTATTTT. The variable domain in full, completed from reference TRBV7-2 and TRBJ2-3, reads GAGVSQSPSNKVTEKGKDVELRCDPISGHTALYWYRQSLGQGLEFLIYFQGNSAPDKSGLPSDRFSAERTGGSVSTLTIQRTQQEDSAVYLCASSTSWETGGIGDTQYFGPGTRLTVL.

The CDR3 bases are TGTGCCTGGACCGGGACAGAGAATGAAAAACTGTTTTTT. Protein: CAWTGTENEKLFF. The chain uses TRBV30 and TRBJ1-4; 7 nucleotides align to TRBD1. J lost 5 bases, V lost 4 bases, and 4 bases had no gene match. CDR3 length equals 13 residues. In germline, CDR1 is GTSNPN, CDR2 SVGIG (reference sequence).

The chain has TRBV29-1 and TRBJ2-7; 9 nucleotides align to TRBD2. The CDR3 is made up of 15 amino acids. Germline assignment: CDR1 SQVTM and CDR2 ANQGSEA. Losses at the gene ends were 0 bases for V and 4 bases for J; bases not matched to a gene: 7. This CDR3 reads CSVEDHTSGLYEQYF. Here the CDR3 DNA reads TGCAGCGTTGAAGATCACACTAGCGGGTTGTACGAGCAGTACTTC.

The rearrangement links TRBV18 to TRBJ2-1, with D possibly TRBD2 on 6 matching bases. The CDR3 runs to 12 residues. Trimming took 2 bases from V and 8 from J, leaving 7 bases between them. CDR1 is KGHSH and CDR2 is LQKENI in the germline V gene. The chain's CDR3 is CASSPAGHEQFF. CDR3 DNA sequence: TGTGCCAGCTCACCAGCGGGGCATGAGCAGTTCTTC.

The gene calls are TRBV11-3 and TRBJ2-1; 7 bases align to TRBD1. Germline CDR1 reads SGHNT; CDR2 reads YENEEA. V lost 1 base and J lost 4; bases outside the gene matches: 4. This CDR3 has 15 amino acids. The CDR3 region is CASSLGDRHYNEQFF. CDR3 DNA sequence: TGTGCCAGCAGCTTAGGGGACAGACATTACAATGAGCAGTTCTTC.

The chain has TRBV5-1 and TRBJ2-3; TRBD2 matches at 7 bases. Germline CDR1 and CDR2: SGHRS and YFSETQ. This CDR3 spans 16 amino acids. The V segment lost 1 base and the J segment 0 bases; nucleotides outside the gene matches: 5. CDR3 sequence (DNA): TGCGCCAGCAGCTTGCCCTCTAGCGGCAGCACAGATACGCAGTATTTT. Translated: CASSLPSSGSTDTQYF. The full variable domain, its missing parts supplied by reference TRBV5-1 and TRBJ2-3, is KAGVTQTPRYLIKTRGQQVTLSCSPISGHRSVSWYQQTPGQGLQFLFEYFSETQRNKGNFPGRFSGRQFSNSRSEMNVSTLELGDSALYLCASSLPSSGSTDTQYFGPGTRLTVL.

The chain carries TRBV9 and TRBJ2-7; the match to TRBD2 covers 7 bases. Germline values: CDR1 SGDLS, CDR2 YYNGEE. The CDR3 spans 15 residues. V dropped 4 bases and J dropped 4; count of bases not matched to a gene: 11. CDR3 in amino acids: CASSPRLALGYEQYF. The CDR3 bases are TGTGCCAGCAGCCCAAGACTAGCACTAGGGTACGAGCAGTACTTC.

The J gene is TRBJ2-7, the V gene TRBV21-1; the table's D call TRBD2 went unverified against the DNA. TRBV21-1 is described as a pseudogene. This CDR3 spans 13 amino acids. CDR3 sequence: CASMGTETYEQYF. The CDR3 DNA reads as TGTGCCAGCATGGGGACTGAGACCTACGAGCAGTACTTC.

The CDR3 spells CASSHDTARDTQYF. In DNA, the CDR3 is TGTGCCAGCAGCCATGATACGGCGCGGGATACGCAGTATTTT. The gene calls are TRBV28 and TRBJ2-3; D not resolved. The CDR3 extends over 14 amino acids. Trimming removed 6 bases at V and 6 bases at J, with 16 bases between. Per germline, CDR1 MDHEN and CDR2 SYDVKM.

The chain has TRBV5-1 and TRBJ2-3; 7 bases fit TRBD2. The ends lost 4 bases at V and 2 bases at J; junction bases unmatched: 4. Germline loops: CDR1 SGHRS, CDR2 YFSETQ. The CDR3 runs 14 residues. The chain's CDR3 is CASSHSGPTDTQYF. The DNA for the CDR3 is TGCGCCAGCAGCCATAGCGGGCCCACAGATACGCAGTATTTT.

The chain recombines TRBV7-9 with TRBJ2-3; possibly TRBD1 for D (6 bases). The length of the CDR3 is 15 residues. Germline CDR1 SEHNR, CDR2 FQNEAQ (reference sequence). V shed 5 bases and J shed 4 bases, with 16 bases lying between them. The CDR3 loop is CASSQRTGMADTQYF. The CDR3 DNA reads TGTGCCAGCAGCCAACGAACAGGGATGGCAGATACGCAGTATTTT.

This clone turned up a few times. The gene calls are TRBV7-3 and TRBJ1-3; 9 nucleotides line up with TRBD1. The J segment lost 2 bases and the V segment lost 5 bases, leaving 4 bases of the junction unmatched. The germline gives CDR1 SGHTA, CDR2 FQGTGA. The CDR3 sequence is 15 residues long. CDR3 coding DNA: TGTGCCAGCAGCCCCAGACAGGGGGCTGGAAACACCATATATTTT. This translates into CASSPRQGAGNTIYF. Together with reference TRBV7-3 and TRBJ1-3, the CDR3 gives the full variable domain: GAGVSQTPSNKVTEKGKYVELRCDPISGHTALYWYRQSLGQGPEFLIYFQGTGAADDSGLPNDRFFAVRPEGSVSTLKIQRTERGDSAVYLCASSPRQGAGNTIYFGEGSWLTVV.

As to this clone: One junction end does not reproduce the germline sequence, and a read error may be involved. The chain joins TRBV4-3 to TRBJ2-7; 10 positions agree with TRBD2. The CDR3 runs to 15 residues. CDR1 is LGHNA and CDR2 is YSLEER in the germline V gene. The CDR3 coding sequence is TGCGTCAGCAGCCAAGATAGACTAGCGGGTTACGAGCAGTACTTC. This codes for CVSSQDRLAGYEQYF.

This chain joins TRBV2 and TRBJ1-1; possible D gene TRBD1, 6 bases. The CDR3 is 13 residues long. The germline CDR1 and CDR2 sequences are SNHLY and FYNNEI. Trimming took 5 bases from V and 4 from J, leaving 11 bases between them. CDR3: CASSPGEGTEAFF. CDR3 in DNA: TGTGCCAGCAGTCCAGGGGAAGGCACTGAAGCTTTCTTT.

About this clone: The sample contains more than one DNA sequence encoding this CDR3. This rearrangement joins TRBV28 to TRBJ1-2, with a weak D call TRBD1 (6 bases). The CDR3 runs 13 residues. Germline CDR1 reads MDHEN; CDR2 reads SYDVKM. V was pared by 6 bases and J by 7 bases, with 15 bases between. CDR3 protein: CASRLQGKGGYTF. Here the CDR3 DNA reads TGTGCCAGCAGATTACAGGGAAAGGGTGGCTACACCTTC.

The chain carries TRBV11-2 and TRBJ2-7, with D unclear. Trimming stripped 5 bases from V and 5 bases from J, with 10 bases between. Germline V lookup: CDR1 SGHAT, CDR2 FQNNGV. The CDR3 is made up of 12 amino acids. CDR3 amino acids: CASSPARNEQYF. CDR3 coding DNA: TGTGCCAGCAGCCCAGCTAGGAACGAGCAGTACTTC.

The chain is built from TRBV9 and TRBJ2-3; D possibly corresponds to TRBD2 (6 bases). Germline loops: CDR1 SGDLS, CDR2 YYNGEE. Trimming took off 3 bases at V and 4 bases at J, with 18 bases between the two ends. This CDR3 is built from 16 residues. The CDR3 loop reads CASSASIGSISDTQYF. As DNA, the CDR3 is TGTGCCAGCAGCGCTTCTATCGGGAGTATCTCAGATACGCAGTATTTT.